Listed here are 23 T cell receptor beta chains from one sample, sequenced in a study of metastatic and nonmetastatic thyroid tumors. Every patient underwent thyroid surgery untreated. TCRdb re-analyzed the PCR reads using MiXCR. The sample lists roughly 98,000 clones; about 15% were seen once. Sample: blood. The receptors were gathered from a female donor with papillary thyroid cancer or a benign thyroid nodule (not recorded which). Some clones in this sample may be carry-over from other donors' samples.

The sample holds many counts of this clone. The rearrangement joins TRBV20-1 to TRBJ2-5, with 9 bases matching TRBD1. The CDR3 is 13 residues long. Germline V gives CDR1 DFQATT, CDR2 SNEGSKA (reference sequence). CDR3 residues: CSAYRDRVETQYF. DNA for the CDR3: TGCAGCGCCTACCGGGACAGGGTAGAGACCCAGTACTTC.

The table lists this clone with many counts. The rearrangement links TRBV29-1 to TRBJ1-2, with D uncertain. Germline V gene data show CDR1 as SQVTM and CDR2 as ANQGSEA. The V gene lost 4 bases and the J gene lost 8 bases, with 20 bases spanning the gap. The CDR3 extends over 14 amino acids. CDR3 region: CSVVTGLRLGGYTF. DNA of the CDR3: TGCAGCGTTGTCACCGGGTTGCGGCTCGGGGGCTACACCTTC.

This clone was seen many times. This chain connects TRBV24-1 to TRBJ2-6; 7 nucleotides match TRBD1. CDR1 is KGHDR and CDR2 is SFDVKD in the germline V gene. This CDR3 spans 16 amino acids. After removal of 5 bases from V and 0 bases from J, the junction contained 3 bases not matched to a gene. CDR3 residues: CATSGQGPSGANVLTF. The CDR3 DNA is TGTGCCACCAGTGGACAGGGACCCTCTGGGGCCAACGTCCTGACTTTC.

This clone was seen ten or more times. This chain uses TRBV4-1 with TRBJ1-6, with D possibly being TRBD1 (5 bases). V shed 3 bases and J shed 7 bases, with 10 bases lying between them. The germline V gene has CDR1 MGHRA and CDR2 YSYEKL. The CDR3 extends over 14 amino acids. The CDR3 DNA is TGCGCCAGCAGCCATCTGGGGGTCAATTCACCCCTCCACTTT. This gives the protein CASSHLGVNSPLHF.

This clone was counted a few times. A much larger clone differs from this one at a single base, so this may be a read error. The chain employs TRBV29-1 and TRBJ2-1, with 11 bases matching TRBD1. Per the germline V gene, CDR1 is SQVTM and CDR2 is ANQGSEA. The length of the CDR3 is 13 residues. V shed 7 bases and J 16 bases; nucleotides not matched to a gene: 15. CDR3 nucleotide sequence: TGCAGCGCCGAGGGACAGGGGGAAACGTCCCATTTCTTC. Residues: CSAEGQGETSHFF.

This clone was recorded many times. The chain couples TRBV20-1 to TRBJ1-5; D remains ambiguous. This CDR3 has 13 amino acids. The germline V and J ends were trimmed by 2 bases and 2 bases, with 7 bases remaining between them. The germline V gene encodes CDR1 DFQATT and CDR2 SNEGSKA (reference sequence). The CDR3 region has the DNA TGCAGTGCTAGAAGTAGTGGCAATCAGCCCCAGCATTTT. Translated, it gives CSARSSGNQPQHF.

In this sample, this clone turned up many times. J is TRBJ1-6 and V is TRBV2, with 7 positions matching TRBD1. The length of the CDR3 is 14 residues. With V trimmed by 7 bases and J by 8 bases, 8 bases remained unmatched. The germline CDR1 and CDR2 sequences are SNHLY and FYNNEI. DNA for the CDR3: TGTGCCAGCACCATCGACAGGGCAGATTCACCCCTCCACTTT. It encodes CASTIDRADSPLHF.

This chain connects TRBV20-1 to TRBJ1-2; D unclear. CDR3 size: 11 residues. CDR1 DFQATT and CDR2 SNEGSKA come from the germline V gene (reference sequence). Trimming pared 6 bases from V and 3 bases from J, leaving 8 bases between. CDR3 in amino acids: CSALEDYGYTF. CDR3 bases: TGCAGTGCCCTCGAAGACTATGGCTACACCTTC.

In this sample, this clone turned up many times. The rearrangement joins TRBV5-1 to TRBJ1-1; D perhaps matches TRBD1 (5 bases). The CDR3 extends over 14 amino acids. The V end was cut by 2 bases, the J end by 4 bases, with 12 bases between. CDR1 is SGHRS and CDR2 is YFSETQ in the germline V gene. CDR3 DNA sequence: TGCGCCAGCAGCTTCGGGACCGCCGGCACTGAAGCTTTCTTT. The encoded protein is CASSFGTAGTEAFF.

Ten or more counts support this clone. This chain links TRBV7-2 with TRBJ1-5; D is ambiguous. This CDR3 has 15 residues. Per germline, CDR1 SGHTA and CDR2 FQGNSA. V shed 1 base and J shed 3 bases, with 10 bases lying between them. The CDR3 DNA is TGTGCCAGCAGCTTAGTAGGAGGGTACAATCAGCCCCAGCATTTT. As protein: CASSLVGGYNQPQHF.

The chain couples TRBV14 to TRBJ2-5, with D perhaps matching TRBD2 (6 bases). This CDR3 comprises 16 residues. Germline V lookup: CDR1 SGHDN, CDR2 FVKESK. The germline V and J ends were trimmed by 4 bases and 4 bases, with 19 bases remaining between them. DNA for the CDR3: TGTGCCAGCAGCCCCGGGACTCCCTCGAGGGGAGAGACCCAGTACTTC. The encoded protein is CASSPGTPSRGETQYF.

As concerns this clone: The junction shows a germline mismatch at one end, possibly a read error. The V call is TRBV6-1, the J call TRBJ2-7, with D possibly being TRBD1 (6 bases). CDR3 length equals 15 residues. Germline CDR1 and CDR2: MNHNS and SASEGT. The CDR3 nucleotides are TGTGCCATCTCCAGCCGTGGACAGAGCTCCTACGATCAGTACTTC. It encodes CAISSRGQSSYDQYF.

The V call is TRBV6-5, the J call TRBJ1-2, with a weak D call TRBD1 (6 bases). In germline, CDR1 is MNHEY, CDR2 SVGAGI. The CDR3 sequence is 17 residues long. Trimming left V 2 bases short and J 8 bases short, with 24 bases between. This CDR3 reads CASSYGASGQGIWGYTF. CDR3 sequence (DNA): TGTGCCAGCAGTTACGGAGCCTCTGGGCAGGGGATTTGGGGCTACACCTTC.

Ten or more counts support this clone. This chain links TRBV6-1 with TRBJ1-5; weak D call: TRBD1 (5 bases). In germline, CDR1 is MNHNS, CDR2 SASEGT. V gave up 7 bases and J gave up 7 bases, with 11 bases separating them. There are 12 residues in the CDR3. CDR3 residues: CASTTGDQPQHF. In DNA form, the CDR3 reads TGTGCCAGCACCACGGGGGACCAGCCCCAGCATTTT.

In its sample, this clone was seen many times. This chain connects TRBV29-1 to TRBJ1-4; D is ambiguous. V dropped 1 base and J dropped 0 bases, with 9 bases sitting between them. CDR3 length equals 15 residues. Germline CDR1 reads SQVTM; CDR2 reads ANQGSEA. In DNA form, the CDR3 reads TGCAGCGTTGAAGTTAAAGGGTCAACTAATGAAAAACTGTTTTTT. Protein: CSVEVKGSTNEKLFF.

This clone was recorded many times. This chain uses TRBV20-1 with TRBJ1-1; maybe TRBD1 (6 bases). Germline CDR1 is DFQATT and CDR2 is SNEGSKA (reference sequence). This CDR3 spans 15 amino acids. Trimming shortened V by 1 base and J by 0 bases, and 12 bases separated the two germline ends. As DNA, the CDR3 is TGCAGTGCTAGAGTGGGCGGACAGCTGAACACTGAAGCTTTCTTT. Translation: CSARVGGQLNTEAFF.

Many counts were recorded for this clone. This chain uses TRBV7-8 with TRBJ2-2; D not certain. Trimming shortened V by 6 bases and J by 2 bases, and 13 bases separated the two germline ends. There are 15 residues in the CDR3. Per the germline V gene, CDR1 is SGHVS and CDR2 is FQNEAQ. The CDR3 reads CASSLWGLNTGELFF. CDR3 bases: TGTGCCAGCAGTCTATGGGGTCTCAACACCGGGGAGCTGTTTTTT.

This clone showed up many times. The chain employs TRBV6-2 or TRBV6-3 and TRBJ1-5, with D perhaps matching TRBD1 (6 bases). This CDR3 has 16 residues. In germline, CDR1 is MNHEY, CDR2 SVGEGT. Trimming took off 5 bases at V and 6 bases at J, with 20 bases between the two ends. The CDR3 protein is CASSDPGGNVGQPQHF. The CDR3 DNA sequence: TGTGCCAGCAGTGATCCGGGGGGCAATGTAGGTCAGCCCCAGCATTTT.

Points on this clone: Possible read error: a much larger clone is one base away. CDR3 bases: TGTGCCAGCAGCCCCGAGGGGAACACTGAAGCTTTCTTT. Its protein is CASSPEGNTEAFF. V is TRBV5-4 and J is TRBJ1-1; D call uncertain. Germline-derived CDR1 and CDR2 are SGHNT and YYREEE (reference sequence). This CDR3 is built from 13 residues. Trimming removed 4 bases at V and 1 base at J, with 8 bases between.

This clone was seen at least ten times. CDR3 bases: TGCAGTGCACCCCCCAGACCGCCCTCTCACTATGGCTACACCTTC. This sequence encodes CSAPPRPPSHYGYTF. The gene calls are TRBV20-1 and TRBJ1-2; D is undetermined. The CDR3 extends over 15 amino acids. The V end lost 6 bases, the J end lost 3 bases, and 20 bases lay between the germline ends. Germline V gene data show CDR1 as DFQATT and CDR2 as SNEGSKA (reference sequence).

This clone was counted a few times. A much larger clone differs by one base, so this may be a read error. The sample has other DNA sequences that encode this CDR3 too. The chain employs TRBV11-2 and TRBJ2-2; 7 positions agree with TRBD2. CDR3 length: 14 residues. Germline CDR1 SGHAT, CDR2 FQNNGV. This chain's CDR3 is CASSSIAGPGELFF. CDR3 in DNA: TGTGCCAGCAGCTCCATAGCGGGTCCCGGTGAGCTGTTTTTT.

This clone turned up a few times. This may come from a read error, since a much larger clone is one base off. This sequence joins TRBV28 and TRBJ1-2; no firm D call. Trimming cost V 6 bases and J 5 bases, with 10 bases left between them. CDR1 and CDR2 from the germline V gene are MDHEN and SYDVKM. This CDR3 is built from 12 residues. The CDR3 DNA reads TGTGCCAGCAGAGAACTGGGTTATGGCTACACCTTC. Encoded protein: CASRELGYGYTF.

This chain uses TRBV11-2 with TRBJ2-7; TRBD2 matches at 14 bases. V lost 7 bases and J lost 0; bases outside the gene matches: 14. Looked up from germline, CDR1 is SGHAT and CDR2 is FQNNGV. The CDR3 totals 19 residues. The CDR3 loop reads CASISSPGLAGAYSYEQYF. The CDR3 DNA is TGTGCCAGCATCTCTTCTCCGGGACTAGCGGGGGCCTACTCCTACGAGCAGTACTTC. Using reference TRBV11-2 and TRBJ2-7 for the parts outside the CDR3, the full variable domain is EAGVAQSPRYKIIEKRQSVAFWCNPISGHATLYWYQQILGQGPKLLIQFQNNGVVDDSQLPKDRFSAERLKGVDSTLKIQPAKLEDSAVYLCASISSPGLAGAYSYEQYFGPGTRLTVT.